Sequencing of this T cell receptor (beta chain) was carried out in a study of cytomegalovirus exposure and HLA in healthy donors. Study-wide findings and caveats: In an earlier analysis, about 90% or about 30%: the productive usage of most TCR beta V segments.

On this clone: Antigen unknown.

Primers for the PCR totalled 60 Vbeta and 13 Jbeta. Generated by immunoSEQ multiplex PCR, the TCRdb table keeps only in-frame clones and is missing some. The sample contains about 98,000 clones, roughly 81% of which appear only once. The germline gives CDR1 SGHDN, CDR2 FVKESK. This CDR3 has 14 amino acids. V lost 5 bases and J 2 bases, leaving 11 bases between the germline ends. The material sequenced was PBMCs. The V gene is TRBV14, the J gene TRBJ2-3, with D possibly matching TRBD1 (5 bases). The receptor was derived from a man aged 40-49 years in good health and CMV-seronegative. The CDR3 sequence is CASSRPGSTDTQYF. DNA of the CDR3: TGTGCCAGCAGCAGGCCAGGGTCCACAGATACGCAGTATTTT.